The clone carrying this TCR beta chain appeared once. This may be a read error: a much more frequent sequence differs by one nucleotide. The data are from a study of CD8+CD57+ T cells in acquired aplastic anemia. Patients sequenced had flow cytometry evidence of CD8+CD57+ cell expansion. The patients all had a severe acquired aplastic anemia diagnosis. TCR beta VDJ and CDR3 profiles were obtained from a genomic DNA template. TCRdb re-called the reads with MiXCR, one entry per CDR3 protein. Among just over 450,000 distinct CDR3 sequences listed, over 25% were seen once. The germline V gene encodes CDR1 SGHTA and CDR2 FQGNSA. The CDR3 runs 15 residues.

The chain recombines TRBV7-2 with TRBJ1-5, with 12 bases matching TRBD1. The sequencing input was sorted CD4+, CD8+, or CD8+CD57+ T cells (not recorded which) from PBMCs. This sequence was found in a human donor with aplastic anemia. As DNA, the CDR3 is TGTGCCAGCAGCCTGGGGACAGGGGGCGTTCAGCCCCGGCATTTT. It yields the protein CASSLGTGGVQPRHF. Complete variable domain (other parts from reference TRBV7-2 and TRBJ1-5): GAGVSQSPSNKVTEKGKDVELRCDPISGHTALYWYRQSLGQGLEFLIYFQGNSAPDKSGLPSDRFSAERTGGSVSTLTIQRTQQEDSAVYLCASSLGTGGVQPRHFGDGTRLSIL.